The entry that follows covers one T cell receptor (beta chain) sequence. Its specific antigen is unknown. This sample was taken from a study of monozygotic twins with inflammatory bowel disease (dated by TCRdb to between 2018 and 2021). Concerning the study at large: In total, roughly 28 monozygotic twin pairs made up the full study: 19 Danish pairs, all IBD-discordant, plus nine German pairs, of which four were IBD-concordant and five were IBD-discordant. The search for disease-associated traits relied mainly on comparing IBD patients with their genetically identical healthy co-twins within discordant pairs. Each individual had, on average, about 151 000 unique TCRalpha sequences and 181 000 unique TCRbeta sequences available for analysis. Paper-wide results and their limitations: Background noise and inter-individual variability may have been introduced into the repertoires by the differing immunosuppressive treatments among patients. Different T cell subtypes could not be distinguished in the analysis. A decrease in TCRbeta repertoire diversity, as measured by inverse Simpson index, was observed in IBD patients compared with their healthy co-twins. IBD patients shared fewer clonotypes with other individuals than healthy twins did, most markedly in patients showing signs of disease activity. Repertoire similarity did not differ between concordant and discordant twins, possibly due to limited statistical power. No single strong signal or clonotype linked to IBD turned up in the results, so the idea that one exists was not supported.

From each donor, an approximately 2.3 ml peripheral blood sample was collected into PAXgene tubes and kept at -80 degrees C. Without any T cell sorting, total RNA was extracted from whole blood using the PAXgene blood miRNA kit on an automated QIAcube. Peripheral blood from monozygotic twin pairs concordant or discordant for inflammatory bowel disease was subjected to deep TCRalpha and TCRbeta repertoire profiling with unique molecular barcoding. Smoking habits were recorded for all twin pairs, and each individual was classified as a current, former or never smoker. The library was prepared using 5' RACE. For each TCR library, 3,000 to 4,000 ng of total RNA was used. For each sample, cDNA was synthesized in eight separate reactions using SMARTScribe reverse transcriptase. Unique molecular identifiers containing a 6-nucleotide sample barcode were introduced through template switching during cDNA synthesis. TCRalpha and TCRbeta cDNA was amplified by two nested PCRs of around 16 and 10 cycles, with bead purification after each PCR. Before amplification, the cDNA was both treated with uracil DNA-glycosylase and purified with the QIAquick PCR purification kit. In the second PCR, Illumina TruSeq-compatible adapters and sample-specific barcodes were added. TapeStation and Qubit were used to check library quality and concentration, and about 5 ng of each library was pooled. The pooled libraries were sequenced with 2 x 100 bp reads and custom sequencing primers on an Illumina HiSeq2500 single-index Rapid Run. Per the source publication's procedure: UMI-based consensus assembly with MiGEC version 1.2.6 was used to correct PCR and sequencing errors. MiXCR version 2.1.1 was used for V(D)J alignment, clonotype assembly and CDR3 extraction. Normalisation of gene usage, clonotype sharing and MAIT/NKT TCR abundance was achieved by analysing the top 1000, 10 000 and 20 000 clonotypes per sample. Diversity was computed as the inverse Simpson index with the vegan R package after downsampling to 27 000 UMIs. Paired Mann-Whitney U tests were applied to discordant twin pairs, with Benjamini-Hochberg correction for multiple testing. After the reads were reprocessed by TCRdb, one entry was made per CDR3 protein sequence, with no DNA. TCRdb, rather than the study authors, made the V and J calls. The table held for this sample gives approximately 400,000 distinct CDR3 sequences. The top ten constitute 2% to 3% of the sample.

CDR1 SGHRS and CDR2 YFSETQ were looked up in the germline V gene. From the cysteine up to the phenylalanine, the CDR3 has a length of 13 residues. No DNA accompanies this entry. This receptor was obtained from a human donor with ulcerative colitis or Crohn's disease, or a healthy co-twin of an affected twin (not recorded which). Recombination connected TRBV5-1 to TRBJ2-1; absent DNA, TCRdb's TRBD2 call cannot be checked. The sequencing input was blood. The CDR3: CASSLEEGGEQFF.